The 8 T cell receptor beta chains in this list originate from one sample, sequenced in a study of tumor-infiltrating lymphocytes in primary liver carcinoma. Co-extracted RNA and DNA came from roughly 20-30 mg of unsorted bulk tissue. Making TCR beta cDNA involved around 540 ng total RNA and a constant-region primer. Library construction for TCR beta comprised three nested multiplex PCR rounds performed with slightly modified ARM-PCR. PCR rounds one and two used TRBV1-TRBV30 forward primers with a C-beta reverse primer for around 11 cycles each. TCRdb passed the multiplex PCR reads through MiXCR, listing each CDR3 protein once. The data contain around 190,000 distinct CDR3 sequences, about 85% of them singletons. The specimen sequenced was tumor tissue from primary liver carcinoma. Receptor source: a man aged 35 to 55 with primary liver carcinoma and hepatitis B virus infection.

This sequence joins TRBV6-1 and TRBJ2-1; D remains ambiguous. Germline CDR1 MNHNS, CDR2 SASEGT. V lost 6 bases and J 3 bases, leaving 9 bases between the germline ends. The CDR3 sequence is 13 residues long. This chain's CDR3 is CASSEYFYNEQFF. The DNA of the CDR3 is TGTGCCAGCAGCGAATACTTCTACAATGAGCAGTTCTTC.

This clonotype has only one observation. The rearrangement joins TRBV28 to TRBJ2-3; D is unresolved. With 3 bases removed from V and 5 bases from J, the gap between germline ends came to 12 bases. The CDR3 has 14 amino acids. Germline loops: CDR1 MDHEN, CDR2 SYDVKM. DNA for the CDR3: TGTGCCAGCAGTTTGCCTAACGGAAGAGATACGCAGTATTTT. It codes for CASSLPNGRDTQYF.

This clonotype was counted only a few times. One end of the junction does not line up with germline, which may come from a read error. The chain uses TRBV7-9 and TRBJ2-2; D may be TRBD2 (5 bases). Germline V gives CDR1 SEHNR, CDR2 FQNEAQ (reference sequence). The CDR3 loop spans 15 amino acids. CDR3 region: CASSPGRANTGELFF. CDR3 nucleotide sequence: TGTGCCAGCAGCCCCGGACGAGCGAACACCGGGGAACTGTTTTTT.

This clonotype was counted once. The junction and the germline gene differ at one end; a read error may be behind it. This chain connects TRBV20-1 to TRBJ2-5, with D perhaps TRBD2 (5 bases). The length of the CDR3 is 13 residues. Germline values: CDR1 DFQATT, CDR2 SNEGSKA (reference sequence). The CDR3 sequence is CSTRPERKETQYF. The CDR3 coding sequence is TGCAGTACTAGACCGGAGCGAAAAGAGACCCAGTACTTC.

Regarding this clonotype: The germline gene is not matched at one end of the junction; a read error may be the cause. This rearrangement joins TRBV5-1 to TRBJ2-2; D is unresolved. This CDR3 is built from 15 residues. CDR1 SGHRS and CDR2 YFSETQ come from the germline V gene. The CDR3 sequence: CAISLVDKNIGELFF. The CDR3 DNA sequence: TGCGCCATCAGCTTGGTAGATAAGAACATCGGGGAGCTGTTTTTT. Based on the CDR3 plus reference TRBV5-1 and TRBJ2-2, the full variable domain is KAGVTQTPRYLIKTRGQQVTLSCSPISGHRSVSWYQQTPGQGLQFLFEYFSETQRNKGNFPGRFSGRQFSNSRSEMNVSTLELGDSALYLCAISLVDKNIGELFFGEGSRLTVL.

This clonotype was observed at least ten times. The chain combines TRBV5-8 with TRBJ2-1; 8 nucleotides line up with TRBD1. J gave up 5 bases and V 0 bases, and 1 base lay outside the gene matches. The germline V gene has CDR1 SGHTS and CDR2 YDEGEE. The CDR3 sequence is 14 residues long. CDR3 protein: CASSLGTGNNEQFF. The CDR3 coding sequence is TGTGCCAGCAGCTTGGGGACAGGGAACAATGAGCAGTTCTTC. Full variable domain (rest looked up from reference TRBV5-8 and TRBJ2-1): EAGVTQSPTHLIKTRGQQATLRCSPISGHTSVYWYQQALGLGLQFLLWYDEGEERNRGNFPPRFSGRQFPNYSSELNVNALELEDSALYLCASSLGTGNNEQFFGPGTRLTVL.

Comment on this clonotype: A read error is likely, as this CDR3 ends without the conserved phenylalanine or tryptophan. This chain links TRBV6-2 or TRBV6-3 with TRBJ2-1; TRBD2 aligns across 8 bases. There are 13 residues in the CDR3. V was clipped by 6 bases and J by 9 bases; unmatched bases: 7. Germline assignment: CDR1 MNHEY and CDR2 SVGEGT. CDR3 sequence (DNA): TGTGCCAGCAGGACTAGCGAGATCGGTGAGCAGTTCATC. Its translation is CASRTSEIGEQFI.

This clonotype showed up just once. One end of the junction fails to match germline, which may point to a read error. The rearrangement links TRBV11-2 to TRBJ2-1; 8 nucleotides line up with TRBD2. Germline values: CDR1 SGHAT, CDR2 FQNNGV. The CDR3 totals 17 residues. The CDR3 protein is CARSLDGRGRFYNEQFF. The CDR3, as DNA: TGTGCCAGGAGCTTAGATGGGCGCGGGAGGTTCTACAATGAGCAGTTCTTC.